The clone carrying this T cell receptor beta chain showed up just a few times. What it binds is unknown. This sample was taken from a study of T-cell reconstitution after alpha-beta-depleted transplantation in children. The authors prepared the TCRbeta library with unique molecular identifiers. MiXCR, run by TCRdb on the PCR reads, gives a single entry per CDR3 protein. The sample includes roughly 350,000 distinct CDR3 sequences, roughly 17% seen only once; the top ten take approximately 44%. Findings of the study overall: In some patients, recipient T cells and intrathymic progenitors surviving conditioning explained high day-60 diversity.

V lost 3 bases to trimming and J lost 5 bases, with 16 bases between them. The length of the CDR3 is 15 residues. Germline V CDR1 and CDR2: MNHEY, SVGAGI. The clonotype was recovered from a male patient aged 2 to 9 who had a stem cell transplant for acute lymphoblastic leukemia, so the T cells may come from the graft donor. The specimen comprised PBMCs, mostly from graft donor cells, sampled 360 days after TCRalphabeta/CD19-depleted stem cell transplant. This chain uses TRBV6-5 with TRBJ2-5; a possible D gene is TRBD1 (6 bases). The CDR3 here is CASSYRDTGLETQYF. DNA of the CDR3: TGTGCCAGCAGTTATAGGGATACAGGGCTGGAGACCCAGTACTTC.